This T cell receptor beta chain was found in a study of T-cell reconstitution after alpha-beta-depleted transplantation in children. Preparing the TCRbeta library involved the use of unique molecular identifiers. One entry per CDR3 protein, called by TCRdb with MiXCR from the PCR reads. The sample consists of about 240,000 distinct CDR3 sequences, about 11% of them appearing once. The sample holds many counts of this clonotype. V dropped 6 bases and J dropped 0 bases, with 13 bases sitting between them. CDR3 length: 15 amino acids. Germline V gene lookup returns CDR1 SGHRS and CDR2 YFSETQ. The origin of this receptor is a human donor who donated a stem cell graft to a child with acute lymphoblastic leukemia. The chain uses TRBV5-1 and TRBJ2-1; D may be TRBD1 (6 bases). Sequencing was performed on PBMCs from the stem cell graft donor, taken from the stem cell graft. The CDR3 region has the DNA TGCGCCAGCACCATCAACAGGGTCTCCTACAATGAGCAGTTCTTC. It specifies CASTINRVSYNEQFF. The variable domain in full, completed from reference TRBV5-1 and TRBJ2-1, reads KAGVTQTPRYLIKTRGQQVTLSCSPISGHRSVSWYQQTPGQGLQFLFEYFSETQRNKGNFPGRFSGRQFSNSRSEMNVSTLELGDSALYLCASTINRVSYNEQFFGPGTRLTVL.